The entry below describes one TCR beta chain. From its re-call of the 5' RACE reads, TCRdb lists each CDR3 protein once, without DNA. The sample table includes around 200,000 distinct CDR3 sequences. The sample comes from a study of monozygotic twins with inflammatory bowel disease. The receptor was derived from a human donor with ulcerative colitis or Crohn's disease, or a healthy co-twin of an affected twin (not recorded which). The sample taken for sequencing was blood.

The CDR3 loop is CASKWGTGGNNEQFF. The gene calls are TRBV5-1 and TRBJ2-1; no DNA is available, so the TRBD1 call from TCRdb remains unchecked. Germline lookup yields CDR1 SGHRS and CDR2 YFSETQ. The CDR3 is 15 residues long.